The rows below give T cell receptor beta chains drawn from one sample of a study of OX40 agonist ivuxolimab in advanced cancers. Libraries were prepared by immunoSEQ multiplex PCR; TCRdb keeps only in-frame clonotypes and omits some of them. The repertoire includes around 50,000 clones, under 95% of them detected once, and 12% sits in the top ten. The sample here was CD4+ or CD8+ T cells sorted from blood, taken in a trial of the OX40 agonist ivuxolimab. Receptors originate from an adult with an advanced solid tumor such as melanoma, head and neck, liver or kidney cancer. Both conserved end residues are part of each CDR3. D genes are given only for firm matches. Some rows have no size entry. The others give once, few or many, or a class for an expanded clone.

clone size	D gene	V gene	CDR3 length	J gene	CDR3 protein	CDR3 DNA
-	TRBD2	TRBV27	15	TRBJ2-7	CASSPWPSGNYEQYF	TGTGCCAGCAGTCCCTGGCCTAGCGGGAACTACGAGCAGTACTTC
once	TRBD2	TRBV4-1	17	TRBJ2-3	CASSQSLSGRAGDTQYF	TGCGCCAGCAGCCAGTCCCTGAGCGGGAGGGCTGGAGATACGCAGTATTTT
-	TRBD2	TRBV5-1	18	TRBJ2-1	CASSWGLAGSSSYNEQFF	TGCGCCAGCAGCTGGGGACTAGCGGGGAGCAGCTCCTACAATGAGCAGTTCTTC
-	-	TRBV27	15	TRBJ1-1	CASSLSWTSGTEAFF	TGTGCCAGCAGTTTAAGTTGGACATCTGGGACTGAAGCTTTCTTT
-	-	TRBV6-5	11	TRBJ2-7	CASSYSGQQYF	TGTGCCAGCAGTTACTCCGGACAGCAGTACTTC
-	TRBD2	TRBV4-3	17	TRBJ2-1	CASTPEWLAGVYNEQFF	TGCGCCAGCACGCCCGAGTGGCTAGCGGGAGTTTACAATGAGCAGTTCTTC
-	-	TRBV29-1	13	TRBJ1-5	CSAATGSNQPQHF	TGCAGCGCTGCTACAGGGAGCAATCAGCCCCAGCATTTT
-	TRBD2	TRBV9	15	TRBJ2-7	CASSVAGTSGYEQYF	TGTGCCAGCAGCGTAGCCGGGACTAGCGGTTACGAGCAGTACTTC
-	-	TRBV5-5	14	TRBJ2-2	CASSWGLAGGELFF	TGTGCCAGCAGCTGGGGACTGGCGGGCGGGGAGCTGTTTTTT
-	-	TRBV7-8	14	TRBJ2-1	CASSLEGVVNEQFF	TGTGCCAGCAGCTTAGAGGGAGTGGTAAATGAGCAGTTCTTC
-	-	TRBV19	15	TRBJ2-1	CASSVVGGTYNEQFF	TGTGCCAGTAGTGTCGTAGGGGGAACCTACAATGAGCAGTTCTTC
-	TRBD1	TRBV5-6	15	TRBJ2-3	CASSPWTGSADTQYF	TGTGCCAGCAGCCCCTGGACAGGGAGCGCAGATACGCAGTATTTT
-	-	TRBV28	17	TRBJ2-7	CASSSGGLTFYESMQYF	TGTGCCAGCAGTTCCGGGGGACTGACCTTCTACGAGTCCATGCAGTACTTC
-	-	TRBV5-1	19	TRBJ2-7	CASSPRTGTPSRRDYEQYF	TGCGCCAGCAGTCCCCGGACAGGTACCCCGTCCCGGAGGGACTACGAGCAGTACTTC
-	TRBD1	TRBV28	15	TRBJ2-1	CASRRTGGLINEQFF	TGTGCCAGCAGGCGGACAGGGGGCTTGATAAATGAGCAGTTCTTC
-	TRBD1	TRBV7-2	15	TRBJ1-1	CASSYGQGKNTEAFF	TGTGCCAGCAGCTACGGACAGGGGAAGAACACTGAAGCTTTCTTT
-	-	TRBV28	11	TRBJ2-1	CASSFSDEQFF	TGTGCCAGCAGTTTCTCAGATGAGCAGTTCTTC
-	-	TRBV18	13	TRBJ1-5	CASSLGYGQPQHF	TGTGCCAGCTCATTGGGGTATGGCCAGCCCCAGCATTTT
-	-	TRBV4-2	14	TRBJ2-7	CASSQGQSSYEQYF	TGTGCCAGCAGCCAAGGACAGTCTTCCTACGAGCAGTACTTC
-	-	TRBV6-5	15	TRBJ2-1	CASRGPGPKGNEQFF	TGTGCCAGCAGGGGTCCGGGACCCAAGGGCAATGAGCAGTTCTTC
-	TRBD2	TRBV7-9	15	TRBJ2-5	CASSFALAGKETQYF	TGTGCCAGCAGCTTTGCCCTAGCGGGAAAAGAGACCCAGTACTTC
-	TRBD2	TRBV6-6	15	TRBJ2-7	CASSYSGSIAYEQYF	TGTGCCAGCAGTTATAGCGGGAGCATTGCCTACGAGCAGTACTTC
few	-	TRBV10-3	11	TRBJ1-1	CAISDTAEAFF	TGTGCCATCAGTGATACAGCTGAAGCTTTCTTT
-	TRBD2	TRBV7-8	15	TRBJ2-7	CASSPLTSGSYEQYF	TGTGCCAGCAGCCCCCTGACTAGCGGGAGCTACGAGCAGTACTTC
few	-	TRBV19	12	TRBJ1-1	CASSILNTEAFF	TGTGCCAGTAGTATTCTGAACACTGAAGCTTTCTTT
-	-	TRBV10-1	13	TRBJ1-2	CASSESNSYGYTF	TGCGCCAGCAGTGAATCTAACAGCTATGGCTACACCTTC
medium-sized	TRBD2	TRBV28	16	TRBJ2-5	CASSPLLAGVQETQYF	TGTGCCAGCAGTCCTTTACTAGCGGGAGTTCAAGAGACCCAGTACTTC
-	-	TRBV6-6	13	TRBJ2-7	CASSYLAPGEQYF	TGTGCCAGCAGTTACTTGGCCCCGGGGGAGCAGTACTTC
-	-	TRBV2	14	TRBJ1-1	CASSDKGRTTEAFF	TGTGCCAGCAGTGACAAGGGGAGAACAACTGAAGCTTTCTTT
-	-	TRBV6-6	15	TRBJ2-1	CASSYSGGGPNEQFF	TGTGCCAGCAGTTACTCAGGGGGAGGGCCTAATGAGCAGTTCTTC
-	-	TRBV9	14	TRBJ2-5	CASSPGPIPETQYF	TGTGCCAGCAGCCCTGGGCCCATTCCAGAGACCCAGTACTTC
-	-	TRBV5-1	15	TRBJ2-1	CASSLRAPSYNEQFF	TGCGCCAGCAGCTTGCGGGCCCCCTCCTACAATGAGCAGTTCTTC
few	-	TRBV19	14	TRBJ2-4	CASSIAREQNIQYF	TGTGCCAGTAGTATAGCCAGGGAGCAAAACATTCAGTACTTC
-	TRBD1	TRBV5-1	16	TRBJ2-7	CASSWDRVGGSDEQYF	TGCGCCAGCAGTTGGGACAGGGTCGGTGGGTCCGACGAGCAGTACTTC
-	-	TRBV13	15	TRBJ1-1	CASSPGGAMNTEAFF	TGTGCCAGCAGCCCCGGCGGCGCCATGAACACTGAAGCTTTCTTT
-	-	TRBV14	15	TRBJ2-3	CASSPYGSGTDTQYF	TGTGCCAGCAGCCCCTACGGGAGTGGCACAGATACGCAGTATTTT
-	TRBD2	TRBV7-9	16	TRBJ2-7	CASSLKPGLADYEQYF	TGTGCCAGCAGCTTAAAGCCGGGACTAGCTGACTACGAGCAGTACTTC
-	-	TRBV30	11	TRBJ2-7	CAWSVTVEQYF	TGTGCCTGGAGTGTCACGGTCGAGCAGTACTTC
-	-	TRBV20-1	11	TRBJ2-3	CSIRTWDTQYF	TGCAGTATAAGAACTTGGGATACGCAGTATTTT
-	TRBD2	TRBV28	18	TRBJ2-2	CASSFIPGLAGNTGELFF	TGTGCCAGCAGTTTCATCCCAGGACTAGCGGGGAACACCGGGGAGCTGTTTTTT
-	TRBD2	TRBV5-1	17	TRBJ2-7	CASSPSPGLAGAGEQYF	TGCGCCAGCAGCCCCAGTCCGGGACTAGCGGGAGCCGGTGAGCAGTACTTC
-	-	TRBV10-3	15	TRBJ2-5	CAISESTTPQETQYF	TGTGCCATCAGTGAGTCGACAACACCACAAGAGACCCAGTACTTC
-	-	TRBV4-2	15	TRBJ2-5	CASSQDKGGQETQYF	TGTGCCAGCAGCCAAGATAAGGGGGGACAAGAGACCCAGTACTTC